This TCR beta chain emerged from a study of cytomegalovirus exposure and HLA in healthy donors. Turning to the study itself: A prior study identified 90 million to 120 million unique TCR beta sequences from some 200 million T cells. Within an early data release were 85 million or so unique TCRs drawn from HLA-typed donors.

As regards this clone: What it binds is not known.

Study conclusions and caveats: Most TCRs appeared rarely, but some public TCRs recurred in many donors.

With 60 Vbeta and 13 Jbeta primers, the PCR was carried out. Method: immunoSEQ multiplex PCR; TCRdb's copy keeps in-frame clones and lacks some. This table has about 110,000 clones, 83% appearing once. The CDR3 sequence is 15 residues long. J lost 5 bases, V lost 7 bases, and 12 bases had no gene match. The germline CDR1 and CDR2 sequences are MNHEY and SVGAGI. V is TRBV6-5 and J is TRBJ2-5; 8 bases agree with TRBD2. This sequence was found in a man between 18 and 29 years old in good health and CMV-seronegative. What was sequenced was PBMCs. As DNA, the CDR3 is TGTGCCAGCACCTCACCGGGGGGGGCGCGGGAGACCCAGTACTTC. This sequence encodes CASTSPGGARETQYF.